A selection of T cell receptor beta chains follows, all from one sample in a study of radiation and T cells in renal cell carcinoma. Sequencing was performed with immunoSEQ multiplex PCR; in TCRdb, only in-frame clones are kept and a portion is missing. Among roughly 120,000 clones listed, roughly 80% were seen once. The starting material was blood, obtained from a patient whose treatment included radiotherapy and nephrectomy. The source of these receptors is a woman aged 55-70 years with renal cell carcinoma. Each CDR3 is given with its conserved first and last residue. D genes are given only for firm matches. Clone size is not always given. Where it is, it says once, few, many or a class for expanded clones.

TRBJ1-2 | - | few | TRBV5-8 | CASSLGLGGSGSYTF | TGTGCCAGCAGCTTGGGACTAGGAGGGTCTGGAAGCTACACCTTC
TRBJ2-2 | - | - | TRBV10-3 | CAISESGTANTGELFF | TGTGCCATCAGTGAGTCCGGGACGGCGAACACCGGGGAGCTGTTTTTT
TRBJ2-7 | - | - | TRBV9 | CASSVHPGTSYEQYF | TGTGCCAGCAGCGTACATCCCGGGACCTCCTACGAGCAGTACTTC
TRBJ2-7 | - | - | TRBV27 | CASSLSILDYEQYF | TGTGCCAGCAGTTTATCAATCCTGGACTACGAGCAGTACTTC
TRBJ2-1 | TRBD2 | - | TRBV9 | CASSAPGLAGTRGEQFF | TGTGCCAGCAGCGCTCCGGGACTAGCGGGGACTAGGGGTGAGCAGTTCTTC
TRBJ1-2 | - | - | TRBV4-1 | CASSQARLYGYTF | TGCGCCAGCAGCCAAGCACGGCTCTATGGCTACACCTTC
TRBJ2-1 | - | - | TRBV5-6 | CASSLKTSLFSSYNEQFF | TGTGCCAGCAGCTTAAAGACTAGTTTGTTCTCCTCCTACAATGAGCAGTTCTTC
TRBJ2-2 | TRBD1 | once | TRBV9 | CASSAGTGITFGGELFF | TGTGCCAGCAGCGCCGGGACAGGGATAACATTTGGCGGGGAGCTGTTTTTT
TRBJ2-2 | - | - | TRBV27 | CASSLFGSRQRNTGELFF | TGTGCCAGCAGTTTATTCGGTAGCCGGCAGAGGAACACCGGGGAGCTGTTTTTT
TRBJ1-1 | TRBD1 | - | TRBV10-2 | CASSESGTGRAEAFF | TGCGCCAGCAGTGAGTCAGGGACAGGGCGGGCTGAAGCTTTCTTT
TRBJ1-2 | - | - | TRBV28 | CASSQGGEWGYTF | TGTGCCAGCAGTCAGGGAGGGGAATGGGGCTACACCTTC
TRBJ2-3 | TRBD1 | once | TRBV28 | CATRGTGTDTQYF | TGTGCCACCCGAGGGACAGGCACAGATACGCAGTATTTT
TRBJ2-1 | - | once | TRBV9 | CASSAPGGGDYNEQFF | TGTGCCAGCAGCGCTCCCGGAGGGGGGGACTACAATGAGCAGTTCTTC
TRBJ1-2 | - | - | TRBV7-9 | CASTLNSLGFYGYTF | TGTGCCAGCACACTTAATTCCCTCGGTTTCTATGGCTACACCTTC
TRBJ2-2 | - | - | TRBV5-6 | CASSLWVAAGELFF | TGTGCCAGCAGCTTGTGGGTCGCGGCCGGGGAGCTGTTTTTT
TRBJ1-5 | - | once | TRBV2 | CATTLDNNQPQHF | TGTGCCACCACCCTGGACAACAATCAGCCCCAGCATTTT
TRBJ1-5 | TRBD1 | - | TRBV30 | CAWSADRGGQPQHF | TGTGCCTGGAGTGCAGACAGGGGTGGTCAGCCCCAGCATTTT
TRBJ1-5 | - | - | TRBV6-1 | CASKEGLNQPQHF | TGTGCCAGCAAGGAGGGGTTAAATCAGCCCCAGCATTTT
TRBJ1-2 | - | - | TRBV2 | CASSRLSYGYTF | TGTGCCAGCAGTCGTCTGAGCTATGGCTACACCTTC
TRBJ2-2 | - | - | TRBV6-4 | CASSLGPNTGELFF | TGTGCCAGCAGTCTTGGACCGAACACCGGGGAGCTGTTTTTT
TRBJ2-7 | TRBD1 | - | TRBV27 | CASSPGQGIAGYEQYF | TGTGCCAGCAGTCCCGGACAGGGGATAGCCGGCTACGAGCAGTACTTC
TRBJ1-6 | - | - | TRBV28 | CASSLKGVVRSPLHF | TGTGCCAGCAGTTTGAAGGGGGTTGTTCGTTCACCCCTCCACTTT
TRBJ2-2 | - | once | TRBV7-3 | CASSPGVNTGELFF | TGTGCCAGCAGCCCCGGGGTGAACACCGGGGAGCTGTTTTTT
TRBJ2-5 | - | - | TRBV13 | CASSLELGVETQYF | TGTGCCAGCAGCTTAGAATTAGGGGTCGAGACCCAGTACTTC